Below, one T cell receptor (beta chain) is given with its context. Antigen unknown. This sample stems from a study of T cells after yellow fever vaccination. Study details: Any fraction with a low cell number was prepared using SMART-Seq v4 Ultra Low Input. The study's findings and limits: Though weaker, the secondary response peaked faster, on day 5 versus 15.

A universal primer site and UMIs were added as TCR cDNA was made by 5'RACE template switching. In TCRdb, the 5' RACE reads were re-called with MiXCR into one record per CDR3 protein. The table lists nearly 550,000 distinct CDR3 sequences, less than 20% of them singletons. The CDR3 contains 12 residues. Trimming at V came to 6 bases and at J to 7 bases, leaving 6 bases not matched to a gene. In germline, CDR1 is SQVTM, CDR2 ANQGSEA. The sequence was collected from a young man who received the YFV17D yellow fever vaccine. The sample here was PBMCs, taken 15 days after the yellow fever booster vaccination. The chain is built from TRBV29-1 and TRBJ2-5; the match to TRBD1 covers 9 bases. Here the CDR3 reads CSVYLQGATQYF. The DNA of the CDR3 is TGCAGCGTCTATCTACAGGGGGCGACCCAGTACTTC.